Below are 17 T cell receptor beta chains sequenced from a single sample in a study of CD8+ T cells in alopecia areata. Isolated RNA was reverse transcribed into cDNA used as the sequencing template. The data were produced by immunoSEQ multiplex PCR, yet TCRdb's version contains in-frame clones alone and is incomplete. This sample has 65,000 to 90,000 clones; just over 50% occur once, and the top ten carry roughly 5.6%. Sequencing used NKG2D-high CD8+ T cells sorted from blood. These receptors originate from a human donor with alopecia areata.

In this sample, this clone turned up a few times. The chain recombines TRBV14 with TRBJ2-7, with 8 bases that match TRBD2. The junction had 7 bases not matched to a gene; V was cut back by 7 bases and J by 2 bases. In germline, CDR1 is SGHDN, CDR2 FVKESK. The CDR3 covers 14 residues. The DNA of the CDR3 is TGTGCCAGCAAAGATAGCGGGGAGCCCTACGAGCAGTACTTC. As protein: CASKDSGEPYEQYF.

The chain recombines TRBV4-1 with TRBJ2-5; no firm D call. This CDR3 has 13 amino acids. The germline V and J ends were trimmed by 8 bases and 9 bases, with 19 bases remaining between them. CDR1 and CDR2 from the germline V gene are MGHRA and YSYEKL. CDR3 bases: TGCGCCAGCGCGACCGGCAGCCTGGAGTCCCAGTACTTC. This sequence encodes CASATGSLESQYF.

This rearrangement joins TRBV6-6 to TRBJ2-3, with D unresolved. This CDR3 is 13 amino acids long. CDR1 MNHNY and CDR2 SVGAGI come from the germline V gene (reference sequence). Deletions cut 5 bases from V and 6 bases from J, with 12 bases between. The CDR3 reads CASSPGLWDTQYF. CDR3 coding DNA: TGTGCCAGCAGTCCCGGGCTGTGGGATACGCAGTATTTT.

The chain uses TRBV6-5 and TRBJ1-5, with 8 positions matching TRBD1. The length of the CDR3 is 14 residues. Trimming cost V 6 bases and J 10 bases; bases outside gene matches: 11. Germline CDR1 reads MNHEY; CDR2 reads SVGAGI. The CDR3 coding sequence is TGTGCCAGCAGCACGGACAGGGTCCGGGAACCCCAGCATTTT. This gives the protein CASSTDRVREPQHF.

This clone was detected only once. The CDR3 bases are TGTGCCAGCAGACCAGACAGGGGTAGTTACGAGCAGTACTTC. It yields the protein CASRPDRGSYEQYF. This sequence joins TRBV25-1 and TRBJ2-7, with 8 bases aligning to TRBD1. This CDR3 contains 14 residues. Germline-derived CDR1 and CDR2 are MGHDK and SYGVNS. Losses at the gene ends were 6 bases for V and 4 bases for J; bases not matched to a gene: 8.

This clone showed up just once. This chain uses TRBV6-5 with TRBJ2-3, with D tentatively TRBD2 (5 bases). This CDR3 contains 14 residues. In germline, CDR1 is MNHEY, CDR2 SVGAGI. Trimming shortened V by 5 bases and J by 2 bases, and 11 bases separated the two germline ends. The CDR3 reads CASSPGFPTDTQYF. DNA of the CDR3: TGTGCCAGCAGTCCGGGATTCCCCACAGATACGCAGTATTTT.

V is TRBV7-9 and J is TRBJ1-5; D unresolved. The ends were cut back, 5 bases at V and 4 bases at J, with 15 bases in the middle. The CDR3 is made up of 15 amino acids. In germline, CDR1 is SEHNR, CDR2 FQNEAQ (reference sequence). The CDR3 DNA reads TGTGCCAGCAGCGACGACCGGTTGACTAATCAGCCCCAGCATTTT. Amino acid sequence: CASSDDRLTNQPQHF.

This chain uses TRBV30 with TRBJ2-3; TRBD2 matches at 7 bases. Losses at the gene ends were 3 bases for V and 3 bases for J; bases not matched to a gene: 15. This CDR3 is 17 amino acids long. Germline loops: CDR1 GTSNPN, CDR2 SVGIG (reference sequence). The DNA for the CDR3 is TGTGCCTGGAGAGCCTCGGGAGGTAGCGGTTATACAGATACGCAGTATTTT. Its protein is CAWRASGGSGYTDTQYF.

This chain links TRBV4-1 with TRBJ2-6, with a weak D call TRBD1 (6 bases). CDR3 size: 15 residues. The V end lost 4 bases, the J end lost 3 bases, and 10 bases lay between the germline ends. Germline V gene sequence: CDR1 MGHRA, CDR2 YSYEKL. The CDR3 nucleotides read TGCGCCAGCAGCCGCAGGGGTGGTGGGGCCAACGTCCTGACTTTC. This encodes CASSRRGGGANVLTF.

CDR3 sequence (DNA): TGTGCCAGCAGTGGGAGGTATACCAATCAGCCCCAGCATTTT. It codes for CASSGRYTNQPQHF. The chain carries TRBV6-1 and TRBJ1-5, with unresolved D. This CDR3 spans 14 amino acids. V was pared by 4 bases and J by 3 bases, with 10 bases between. The germline CDR1 and CDR2 sequences are MNHNS and SASEGT.

V is TRBV7-9 and J is TRBJ2-7; 11 bases are shared with TRBD2. Germline V gene data show CDR1 as SEHNR and CDR2 as FQNEAQ (reference sequence). The CDR3 is 15 residues long. V shed 3 bases, J shed 2 bases, and the junction held 3 bases outside the gene matches. The CDR3 here is CASSFGTSGTYEQYF. The CDR3 DNA follows: TGTGCCAGCAGCTTCGGGACTAGCGGTACCTACGAGCAGTACTTC.

V gene TRBV27 combines with J gene TRBJ2-1; D tentatively reads TRBD1 or TRBD2 (6 bases each). V shed 8 bases and J shed 2 bases, with 13 bases lying between them. This CDR3 region has 14 residues. CDR1 is MNHEY, CDR2 SMNVEV, per germline (reference sequence). The CDR3 DNA reads as TGTGCCAGCCGGAGGGGGGCCCCCTACAATGAGCAGTTCTTC. Protein product: CASRRGAPYNEQFF.

This clone occurred a few times. J is TRBJ2-7 and V is TRBV29-1, with D unclear. This CDR3 is built from 13 residues. The germline V gene has CDR1 SQVTM and CDR2 ANQGSEA. Trimming cost V 7 bases and J 0 bases, with 13 bases left between them. CDR3 DNA sequence: TGCAGCGCGCGCCTTTTGGACTCCTACGAGCAGTACTTC. Residues: CSARLLDSYEQYF.

The chain combines TRBV29-1 with TRBJ2-5; D gene unclear. There are 10 residues in the CDR3. V lost 4 bases and J 5 bases, leaving 5 bases between the germline ends. The germline V gene encodes CDR1 SQVTM and CDR2 ANQGSEA. CDR3 sequence reads: CSVVRETQYF. The CDR3 bases are TGCAGCGTTGTAAGGGAGACCCAGTACTTC.

This clone came up a few times. This chain connects TRBV29-1 to TRBJ1-1; D is unclear. With 0 bases removed from V and 7 bases from J, the gap between germline ends came to 12 bases. From germline, CDR1 is SQVTM and CDR2 ANQGSEA. The CDR3 consists of 13 residues. CDR3 DNA: TGCAGCGTTGAAGATCCCGGGTCTGATGAAGCTTTCTTT. Its translation: CSVEDPGSDEAFF.

V usage is TRBV9 and J usage is TRBJ2-2; D is ambiguous. Per the germline V gene, CDR1 is SGDLS and CDR2 is YYNGEE. Trimming pared 1 base from V and 4 bases from J, leaving 2 bases between. The CDR3 extends over 12 amino acids. The CDR3, as DNA: TGTGCCAGCAGCGTAATCACCGGGGAGCTGTTTTTT. Protein product: CASSVITGELFF.

The chain combines TRBV7-3 with TRBJ2-2; possibly TRBD2 for D (5 bases). Between the trimmed V and J ends, which lost 3 bases and 0 bases, there was a span of 8 bases. Germline values: CDR1 SGHTA, CDR2 FQGTGA. The CDR3 length is 15 residues. The CDR3 DNA reads as TGTGCCAGCAGCTTGGACGGGGCGAACACCGGGGAGCTGTTTTTT. Translation gives CASSLDGANTGELFF.